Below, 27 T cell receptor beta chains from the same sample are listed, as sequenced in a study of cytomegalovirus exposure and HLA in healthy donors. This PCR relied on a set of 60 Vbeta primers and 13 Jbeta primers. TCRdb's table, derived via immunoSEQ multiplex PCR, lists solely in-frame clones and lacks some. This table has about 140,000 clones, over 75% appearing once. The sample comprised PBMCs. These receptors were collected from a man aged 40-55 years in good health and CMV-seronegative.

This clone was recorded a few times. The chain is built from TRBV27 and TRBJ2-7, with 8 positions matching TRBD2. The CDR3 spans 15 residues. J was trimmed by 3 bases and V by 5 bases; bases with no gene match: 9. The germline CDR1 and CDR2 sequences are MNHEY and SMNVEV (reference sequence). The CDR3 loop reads CASSPSGGRIYEQYF. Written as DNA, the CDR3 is TGTGCCAGCAGTCCTTCGGGGGGGCGAATCTACGAGCAGTACTTC.

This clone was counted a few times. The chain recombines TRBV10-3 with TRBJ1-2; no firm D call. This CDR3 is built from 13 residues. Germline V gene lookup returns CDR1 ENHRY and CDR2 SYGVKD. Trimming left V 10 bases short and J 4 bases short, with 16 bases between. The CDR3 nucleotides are TGTGCCAGCAGCCCCTCGGTAGTCTATGGCTACACCTTC. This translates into CASSPSVVYGYTF.

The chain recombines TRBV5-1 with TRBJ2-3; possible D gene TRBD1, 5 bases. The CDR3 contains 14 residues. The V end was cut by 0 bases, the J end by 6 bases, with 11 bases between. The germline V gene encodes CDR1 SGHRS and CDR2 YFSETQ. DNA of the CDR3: TGCGCCAGCAGCTTGGCCTCGCCAGGGGATACGCAGTATTTT. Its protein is CASSLASPGDTQYF.

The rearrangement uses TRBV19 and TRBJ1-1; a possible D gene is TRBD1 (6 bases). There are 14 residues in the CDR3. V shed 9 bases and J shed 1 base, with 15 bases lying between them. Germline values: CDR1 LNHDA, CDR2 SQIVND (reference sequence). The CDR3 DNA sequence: TGTGCCAGCGCCCCGGGACACTGGAACACTGAAGCTTTCTTT. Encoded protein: CASAPGHWNTEAFF.

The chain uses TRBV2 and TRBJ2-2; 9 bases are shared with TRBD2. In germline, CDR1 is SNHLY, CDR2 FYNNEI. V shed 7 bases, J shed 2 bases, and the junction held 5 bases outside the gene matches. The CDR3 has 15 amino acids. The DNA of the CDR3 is TGTGCCAGCATCGGCGGGGGGGCAAACACCGGGGAGCTGTTTTTT. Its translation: CASIGGGANTGELFF. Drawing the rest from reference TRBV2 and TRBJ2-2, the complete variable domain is EPEVTQTPSHQVTQMGQEVILRCVPISNHLYFYWYRQILGQKVEFLVSFYNNEISEKSEIFDDQFSVERPDGSNFTLKIRSTKLEDSAMYFCASIGGGANTGELFFGEGSRLTVL.

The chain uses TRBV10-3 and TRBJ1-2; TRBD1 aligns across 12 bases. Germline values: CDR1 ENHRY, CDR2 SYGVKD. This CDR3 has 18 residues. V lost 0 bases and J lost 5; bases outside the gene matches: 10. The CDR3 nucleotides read TGTGCCATCAGTGAGTCGAGGGGACAGGGGGCAATTAGGTATGGCTACACCTTC. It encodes CAISESRGQGAIRYGYTF.

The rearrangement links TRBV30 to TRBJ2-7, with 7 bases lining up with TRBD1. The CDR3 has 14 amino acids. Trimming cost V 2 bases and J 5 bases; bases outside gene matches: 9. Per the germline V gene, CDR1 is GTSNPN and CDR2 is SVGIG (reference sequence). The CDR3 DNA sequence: TGTGCCTGGAGTCCAGACAGGGAGAGAAACGAGCAGTACTTC. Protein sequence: CAWSPDRERNEQYF.

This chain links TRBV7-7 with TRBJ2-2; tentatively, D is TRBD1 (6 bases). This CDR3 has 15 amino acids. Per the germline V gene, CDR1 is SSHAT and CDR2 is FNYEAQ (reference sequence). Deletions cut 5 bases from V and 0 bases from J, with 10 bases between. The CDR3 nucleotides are TGTGCCAGCAGCCCTACAGGGACGAACACCGGGGAGCTGTTTTTT. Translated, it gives CASSPTGTNTGELFF.

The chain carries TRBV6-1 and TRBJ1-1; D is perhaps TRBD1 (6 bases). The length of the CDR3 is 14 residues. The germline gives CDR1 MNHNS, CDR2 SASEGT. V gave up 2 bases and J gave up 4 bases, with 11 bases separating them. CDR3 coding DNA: TGTGCCAGCAGTGAACGAAGGACAGTCACTGAAGCTTTCTTT. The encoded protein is CASSERRTVTEAFF.

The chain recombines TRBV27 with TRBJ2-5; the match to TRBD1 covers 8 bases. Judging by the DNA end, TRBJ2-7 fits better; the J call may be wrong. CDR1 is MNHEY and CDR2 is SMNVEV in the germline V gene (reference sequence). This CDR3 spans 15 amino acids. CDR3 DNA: TGTGCCAGCAGTTCCTTGGACAGGGAAGGAACCGAGCAGTACTTC. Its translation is CASSSLDREGTEQYF.

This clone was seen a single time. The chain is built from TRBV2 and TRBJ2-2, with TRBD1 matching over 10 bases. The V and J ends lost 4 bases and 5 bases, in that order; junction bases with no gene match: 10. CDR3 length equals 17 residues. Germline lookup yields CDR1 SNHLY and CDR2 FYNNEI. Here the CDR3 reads CASSGRPEDRGTGELFF. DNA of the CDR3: TGTGCCAGCAGTGGCCGCCCCGAGGACAGGGGGACCGGGGAGCTGTTTTTT.

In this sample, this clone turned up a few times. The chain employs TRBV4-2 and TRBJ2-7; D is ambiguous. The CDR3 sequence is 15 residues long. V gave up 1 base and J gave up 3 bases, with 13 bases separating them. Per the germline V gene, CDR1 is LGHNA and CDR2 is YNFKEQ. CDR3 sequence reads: CASSQVGSAIYEQYF. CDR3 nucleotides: TGTGCCAGCAGCCAAGTCGGGTCTGCCATCTACGAGCAGTACTTC.

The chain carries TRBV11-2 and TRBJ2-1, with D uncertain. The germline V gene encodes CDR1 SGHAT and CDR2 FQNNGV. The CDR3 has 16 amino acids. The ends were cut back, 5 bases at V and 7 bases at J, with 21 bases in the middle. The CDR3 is CASSPWSTPPGNEQFF. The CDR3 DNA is TGTGCCAGCAGCCCTTGGTCGACCCCGCCCGGGAATGAGCAGTTCTTC.

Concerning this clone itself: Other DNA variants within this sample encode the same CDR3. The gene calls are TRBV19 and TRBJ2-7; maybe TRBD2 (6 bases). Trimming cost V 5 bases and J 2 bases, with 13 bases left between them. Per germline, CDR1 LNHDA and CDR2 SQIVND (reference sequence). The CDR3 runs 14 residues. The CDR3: CASSPSGGAYEQYF. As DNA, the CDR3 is TGTGCCAGTAGTCCAAGTGGCGGGGCCTACGAGCAGTACTTC. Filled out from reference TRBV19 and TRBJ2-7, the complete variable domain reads DGGITQSPKYLFRKEGQNVTLSCEQNLNHDAMYWYRQDPGQGLRLIYYSQIVNDFQKGDIAEGYSVSREKKESFPLTVTSAQKNPTAFYLCASSPSGGAYEQYFGPGTRLTVT.

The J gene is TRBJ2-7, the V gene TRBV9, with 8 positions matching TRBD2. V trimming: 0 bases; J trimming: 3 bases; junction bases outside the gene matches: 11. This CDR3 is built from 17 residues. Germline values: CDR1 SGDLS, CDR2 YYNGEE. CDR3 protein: CASSVAQLPLADYEQYF. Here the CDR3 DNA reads TGTGCCAGCAGCGTAGCCCAACTGCCACTAGCGGACTACGAGCAGTACTTC.

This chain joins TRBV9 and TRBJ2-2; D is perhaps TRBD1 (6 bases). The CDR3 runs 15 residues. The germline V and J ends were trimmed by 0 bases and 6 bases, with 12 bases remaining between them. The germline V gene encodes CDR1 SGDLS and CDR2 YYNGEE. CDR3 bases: TGTGCCAGCAGCGTAGAAGGGGGAAAGGCCGGGGAGCTGTTTTTT. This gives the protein CASSVEGGKAGELFF.

The CDR3 DNA reads TGTGCCAGTAGCCTGACACTTTCTTACGAGCAGTACTTC. Protein: CASSLTLSYEQYF. The rearrangement links TRBV19 to TRBJ2-7; D is ambiguous. This CDR3 comprises 13 residues. Germline V gene lookup returns CDR1 LNHDA and CDR2 SQIVND (reference sequence). V lost 6 bases and J 4 bases, leaving 13 bases between the germline ends. The full variable domain, with the rest looked up from reference TRBV19 and TRBJ2-7, is DGGITQSPKYLFRKEGQNVTLSCEQNLNHDAMYWYRQDPGQGLRLIYYSQIVNDFQKGDIAEGYSVSREKKESFPLTVTSAQKNPTAFYLCASSLTLSYEQYFGPGTRLTVT.

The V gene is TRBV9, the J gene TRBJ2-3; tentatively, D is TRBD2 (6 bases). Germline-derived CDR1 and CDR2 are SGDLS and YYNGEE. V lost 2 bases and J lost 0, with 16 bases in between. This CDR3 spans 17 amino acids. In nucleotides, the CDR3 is TGTGCCAGCAGCGTCCTATGGCGCGGAGGGAGCACAGATACGCAGTATTTT. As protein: CASSVLWRGGSTDTQYF.

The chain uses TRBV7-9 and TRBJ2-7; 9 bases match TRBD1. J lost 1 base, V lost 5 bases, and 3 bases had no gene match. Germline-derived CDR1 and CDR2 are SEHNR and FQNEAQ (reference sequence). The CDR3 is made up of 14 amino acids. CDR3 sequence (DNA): TGTGCCAGCAGCCCCGGGACAGGGTCCTACGAGCAGTACTTC. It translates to CASSPGTGSYEQYF.

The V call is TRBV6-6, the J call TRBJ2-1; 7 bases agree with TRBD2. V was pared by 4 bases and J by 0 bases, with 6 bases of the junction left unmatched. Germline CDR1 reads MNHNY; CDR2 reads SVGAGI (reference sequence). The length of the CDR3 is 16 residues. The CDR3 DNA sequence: TGTGCCAGCAGTTCCCCTAGCGGTAGCTCCTACAATGAGCAGTTCTTC. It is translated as CASSSPSGSSYNEQFF.

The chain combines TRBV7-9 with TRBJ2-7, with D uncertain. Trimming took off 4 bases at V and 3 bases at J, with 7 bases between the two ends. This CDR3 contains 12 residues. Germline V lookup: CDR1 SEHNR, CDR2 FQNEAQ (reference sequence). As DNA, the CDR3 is TGTGCCAGCAGCTGGGCCGGCTACGAGCAGTACTTC. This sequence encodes CASSWAGYEQYF. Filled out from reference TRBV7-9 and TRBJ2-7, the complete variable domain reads DTGVSQNPRHKITKRGQNVTFRCDPISEHNRLYWYRQTLGQGPEFLTYFQNEAQLEKSRLLSDRFSAERPKGSFSTLEIQRTEQGDSAMYLCASSWAGYEQYFGPGTRLTVT.

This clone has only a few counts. CDR3 sequence (DNA): TGTGCCAGTAGTACCCGCGGCGCCCCCTCTGGGGCCAACGTCCTGACTTTC. This codes for CASSTRGAPSGANVLTF. The chain employs TRBV19 and TRBJ2-6, with D hard to call. Germline-derived CDR1 and CDR2 are LNHDA and SQIVND (reference sequence). The CDR3 has 17 amino acids. Trimming removed 4 bases from V and 0 bases from J, with 13 bases in between.

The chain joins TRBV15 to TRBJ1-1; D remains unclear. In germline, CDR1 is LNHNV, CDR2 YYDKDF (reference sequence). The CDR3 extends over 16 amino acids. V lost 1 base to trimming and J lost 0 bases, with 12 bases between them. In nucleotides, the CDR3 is TGTGCCACCAGCAGAGGACGGGTTCCCATGAACACTGAAGCTTTCTTT. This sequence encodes CATSRGRVPMNTEAFF. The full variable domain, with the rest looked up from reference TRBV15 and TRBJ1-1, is DAMVIQNPRYQVTQFGKPVTLSCSQTLNHNVMYWYQQKSSQAPKLLFHYYDKDFNNEADTPDNFQSRRPNTSFCFLDIRSPGLGDTAMYLCATSRGRVPMNTEAFFGQGTRLTVV.

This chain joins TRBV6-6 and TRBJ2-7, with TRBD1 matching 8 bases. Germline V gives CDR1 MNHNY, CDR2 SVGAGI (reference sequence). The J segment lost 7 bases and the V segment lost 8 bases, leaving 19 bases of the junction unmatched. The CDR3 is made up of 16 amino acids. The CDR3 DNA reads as TGTGCCAGCCCTCTTGGGTCCACCAGGGGGCGCGGGGAGCAGTACTTC. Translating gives CASPLGSTRGRGEQYF.

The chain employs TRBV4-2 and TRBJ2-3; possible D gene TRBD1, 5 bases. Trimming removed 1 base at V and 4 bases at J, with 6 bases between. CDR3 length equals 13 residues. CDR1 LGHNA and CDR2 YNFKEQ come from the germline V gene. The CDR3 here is CASSQVRADTQYF. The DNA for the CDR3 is TGTGCCAGCAGCCAAGTCAGGGCAGATACGCAGTATTTT.

CDR3 region: CASSLVAGEVASQYF. The CDR3 DNA reads TGTGCCAGCAGCTTGGTGGCGGGAGAGGTGGCGAGCCAGTACTTC. The chain has TRBV5-4 and TRBJ2-5, with 7 bases aligning to TRBD2. Trimming cost V 0 bases and J 10 bases; bases outside gene matches: 12. The CDR3 totals 15 residues. CDR1 is SGHNT, CDR2 YYREEE, per germline (reference sequence).

CDR3 sequence: CASSHGTANTEAFF. As DNA, the CDR3 is TGCGCCAGCAGCCACGGGACAGCGAACACTGAAGCTTTCTTT. The V call is TRBV4-3, the J call TRBJ1-1, with 7 bases identical to TRBD1. The CDR3 loop spans 14 amino acids. The V gene's germline CDR1 is LGHNA and CDR2 YSLEER. V gave up 3 bases and J gave up 1 base; unmatched junction bases: 2.